This T cell receptor beta chain was captured by sequencing in a study of molecular identifiers for immune sequencing clone quantification. Regarding the study as a whole: Detection of one spiked Jurkat cell's TCR RNA reportedly worked in about a million naive cells.

Listed TCR primers, together with previously described methods, were used for the bulk TCR libraries. TCRdb re-called the PCR reads with MiXCR, one entry per CDR3 protein. The table includes about 640,000 distinct CDR3 sequences, less than 20% detected once. The CDR3 has 15 amino acids. V trimming: 5 bases; J trimming: 10 bases; junction bases outside the gene matches: 10. The V gene's germline CDR1 is SGHRS and CDR2 YFSETQ. In the case of this clonotype: What it binds is unknown.

The sample consisted of naive CD8+ T cells from blood, with Jurkat cell RNA spiked in. Subset of the sample: FACS-sorted CD8+CD4-CCR7+CD45RA+ naive T cells. The TCR was taken from a human donor in good health. Some libraries in this study had Jurkat cell RNA spiked in. The V call is TRBV5-1, the J call TRBJ2-1; 12 bases agree with TRBD2. CDR3 amino acids: CASRDGTSGSEEQFF. In DNA, the CDR3 is TGCGCCAGCAGGGACGGGACTAGCGGGTCAGAGGAGCAGTTCTTC.